This T cell receptor (beta chain) was captured in a study of T cell responses to AZD1222 COVID-19 vaccine. Trimming removed 1 base at V and 9 bases at J, with 16 bases between. The CDR3 sequence is 15 residues long. Germline V gives CDR1 LGHNA, CDR2 YSLEER. Sequenced by immunoSEQ multiplex PCR; TCRdb stores in-frame clones only, minus some. The sample yields about 130,000 clones, approximately 94% seen once. The sample consisted of peripheral blood, taken on day 0 of AZD1222 vaccination. The receptor comes from an adult in good health. The genes are TRBV4-3 and TRBJ2-1; possibly TRBD2 for D (5 bases). CDR3 in amino acids: CASSQGALVSAEQFF. The CDR3 DNA sequence: TGCGCCAGCAGCCAAGGGGCACTAGTTTCGGCTGAGCAGTTCTTC.